One sample yielded the 2 T cell receptor beta chains listed below, sequenced in a study of post-analysis software for immune sequencing data. No antigen has been assigned to these receptors. cDNA libraries for TCR beta contained unique molecular identifiers. TCRdb used MiXCR to reprocess the PCR reads, holding one entry per CDR3 protein. The table records approximately 360,000 distinct CDR3 sequences, roughly 30% of them present only once. Overall study findings and caveats: Comparison of patients with controls showed five TRBV segments more frequent in patients, TRBV5-6, TRBV5-1 and TRBV20-1 among them.

The sequenced material came from blood. The receptors derive from a girl aged 10-17 years with multiple sclerosis.

The chain couples TRBV12-3 or TRBV12-4 to TRBJ2-7; TRBD1 might be the D (7 bases). The CDR3 contains 14 residues. The germline V and J ends were trimmed by 3 bases and 3 bases, with 12 bases remaining between them. DNA for the CDR3: TGTGCCAGCAGTTTCGGGACAGCGGGCTACGAGCAGTACTTC. Amino acids: CASSFGTAGYEQYF.

This clonotype was detected a few times. The chain carries TRBV5-1 and TRBJ2-7, with D possibly TRBD2 on 5 matching bases. Trimming took 4 bases from V and 7 from J, leaving 21 bases between them. The CDR3 extends over 15 amino acids. The germline CDR1 and CDR2 sequences are SGHRS and YFSETQ. CDR3 in amino acids: CASSEDSRLYWEQYF. CDR3 nucleotides: TGCGCCAGCAGCGAGGACTCCCGGCTCTACTGGGAGCAGTACTTC.